This T cell receptor (beta chain) was documented in a study of control samples from healthy donors and cancer patients. In germline, CDR1 is SGHAT, CDR2 FQDESV (reference sequence). The CDR3 sequence is 13 residues long. V lost 6 bases to trimming and J lost 11 bases, with 14 bases between them. Clones were sequenced by immunoSEQ multiplex PCR, and TCRdb holds only the in-frame ones, with some missing. In the table there are tens of thousands of clones, 70% to 75% of which are singletons. Source material: formalin-fixed, paraffin-embedded tissue. The rearrangement uses TRBV11-1 and TRBJ1-6; D uncertain. This sequence was found in a male donor with melanoma. The CDR3: CASSRLEGAPLHF. The CDR3 nucleotides read TGTGCCAGCAGTAGGTTGGAGGGTGCACCCCTCCACTTT.